This T cell receptor beta chain was captured in a study of regulatory T cells in long-lasting Graves disease. Broader study findings: Persistent Graves' patients showed a TCR diversity that was lower than that of newly diagnosed ones. Possibly, too few samples lowered accuracy.

Ten or more counts support this clonotype. Its target is not known. CDR3-region Arm-PCR and iRepertoire HTBI primers produced the TCR beta libraries. TCRdb called the multiplex PCR reads again in MiXCR, with one record for every CDR3 protein. The sample holds more than 450,000 distinct CDR3 sequences, 12% seen once. From germline, CDR1 is SNHLY and CDR2 FYNNEI. The V and J ends lost 4 bases and 1 base respectively, with 10 bases between them. The CDR3 covers 14 residues. Time point described: newly diagnosed GD, antithyroid drugs for less than 3 months. Preparation of the TCR library used RNA extracted from PBMCs. These records were also assigned to another study, of T cells in Graves' hyperthyroidism and ophthalmopathy. This second study says: Ophthalmopathy and stable hyperthyroidism were told apart by a 13 V-J model.

This TCR was recovered from a young woman with Graves disease. The chain combines TRBV2 with TRBJ1-1; D is uncertain. Sequenced here: peripheral blood mononuclear cells (PBMCs), sampled at new diagnosis, from a patient treated with antithyroid drugs. CDR3 residues: CASSVWGGNTEAFF. Here the CDR3 DNA reads TGTGCCAGCAGTGTTTGGGGAGGGAACACTGAAGCTTTCTTT. The variable domain in full, completed from reference TRBV2 and TRBJ1-1, reads EPEVTQTPSHQVTQMGQEVILRCVPISNHLYFYWYRQILGQKVEFLVSFYNNEISEKSEIFDDQFSVERPDGSNFTLKIRSTKLEDSAMYFCASSVWGGNTEAFFGQGTRLTVV.